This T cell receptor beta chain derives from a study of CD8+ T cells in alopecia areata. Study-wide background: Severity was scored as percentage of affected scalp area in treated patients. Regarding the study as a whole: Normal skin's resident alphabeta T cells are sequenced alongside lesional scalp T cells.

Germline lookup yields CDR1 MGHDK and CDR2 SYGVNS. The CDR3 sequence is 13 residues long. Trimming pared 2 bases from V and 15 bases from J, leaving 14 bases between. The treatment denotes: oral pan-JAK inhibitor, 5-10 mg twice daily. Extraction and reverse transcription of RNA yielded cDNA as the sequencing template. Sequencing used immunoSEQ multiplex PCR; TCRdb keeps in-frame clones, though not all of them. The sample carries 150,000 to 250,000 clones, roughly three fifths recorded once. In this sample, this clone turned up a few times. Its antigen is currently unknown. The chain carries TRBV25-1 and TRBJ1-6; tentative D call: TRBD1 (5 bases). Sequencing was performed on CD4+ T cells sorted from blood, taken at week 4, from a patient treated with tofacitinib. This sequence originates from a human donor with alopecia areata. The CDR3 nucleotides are TGTGCCAGCAGTGAACGGAGGGACCTTGGCCTCCACTTT. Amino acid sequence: CASSERRDLGLHF.